This entry lists 21 T cell receptor beta chains sequenced from one sample in a study of blood T cells in healthy people across ages. Then a second PCR, running roughly 7 to 11 cycles, was carried out with a sample-barcoded 5' primer and a J-beta primer mix. TCRdb called the 5' RACE reads again in MiXCR, with one record for every CDR3 protein. The sample consists of 780,000 or so distinct CDR3 sequences, roughly three fifths of them appearing once. Sequenced sample: blood. All receptors derive from a man in his forties or fifties in good health.

The rearrangement links TRBV7-3 to TRBJ1-2, with D tentatively TRBD1 (5 bases). Germline CDR1 is SGHTA and CDR2 is FQGTGA. This CDR3 has 13 residues. The V end was cut by 6 bases, the J end by 4 bases, with 12 bases between. CDR3: CASRFPQGYGYTF. The CDR3, as DNA: TGTGCCAGCAGGTTCCCCCAGGGCTATGGCTACACCTTC.

The table lists this clonotype with a few counts. CDR3 DNA: TGTGCCAGCAGCTCGAGGGGGGGTGAAAAACTGTTTTTT. Protein product: CASSSRGGEKLFF. V and J are TRBV7-2 and TRBJ1-4; tentatively, D is TRBD1 (6 bases). The CDR3 runs to 13 residues. The germline V and J ends were trimmed by 4 bases and 7 bases, with 10 bases remaining between them. Germline values: CDR1 SGHTA, CDR2 FQGNSA.

This chain joins TRBV10-3 and TRBJ2-2, with TRBD2 identical over 11 bases. This CDR3 region has 16 residues. With 4 bases clipped from V and 2 bases from J, the junction kept 3 bases outside the gene matches. Germline values: CDR1 ENHRY, CDR2 SYGVKD. The chain's CDR3 is CAISGGTSGNTGELFF. The CDR3 DNA reads as TGTGCCATCAGTGGAGGGACTAGCGGAAACACCGGGGAGCTGTTTTTT.

The table lists this clonotype with many counts. The chain employs TRBV6-4 and TRBJ2-1, with D unresolved. Germline loops: CDR1 MRHNA, CDR2 SNTAGT. V was cut by 7 bases and J by 9 bases, with 16 bases left in between. CDR3 length: 13 residues. The CDR3 nucleotides are TGTGCCAGCAAGGGCCCAAATACTCCTGAGCAGTTCTTC. It is translated as CASKGPNTPEQFF.

The chain uses TRBV5-1 and TRBJ2-5; TRBD1 is a possible D gene (6 bases). The length of the CDR3 is 15 residues. CDR1 and CDR2 from the germline V gene are SGHRS and YFSETQ. V was shortened by 1 base and J by 2 bases, with 12 bases between the two germline ends. The CDR3 DNA is TGCGCCAGCAGCTTGTCGCAGGGGTCACAAGAGACCCAGTACTTC. This codes for CASSLSQGSQETQYF.

Remarks on this clonotype: One base away lies a much larger clone, so this may be a sequencing read error. This chain connects TRBV29-1 to TRBJ1-2; 7 bases align to TRBD1. The germline V gene has CDR1 SQVTM and CDR2 ANQGSEA. Trimming took 5 bases from V and 10 from J; bases not matched to a gene: 7. This CDR3 region has 11 residues. The CDR3 sequence is CSVTKTGNYTF. In DNA form, the CDR3 reads TGCAGCGTTACGAAGACAGGGAACTACACCTTC. Filled out from reference TRBV29-1 and TRBJ1-2, the complete variable domain reads SAVISQKPSRDICQRGTSLTIQCQVDSQVTMMFWYRQQPGQSLTLIATANQGSEATYESGFVIDKFPISRPNLTFSTLTVSNMSPEDSSIYLCSVTKTGNYTFGSGTRLTVV.

Concerning this clonotype: The junction does not match germline at one end; this may be a read error. The chain recombines TRBV5-1 with TRBJ2-5, with TRBD1 matching 7 bases. From germline, CDR1 is SGHRS and CDR2 YFSETQ. There are 14 residues in the CDR3. The CDR3 region has the DNA TGCGCCAGCAGCTCGCGGACAGGATTGGAGAACCAGTACTTC. Protein product: CASSSRTGLENQYF.

The V gene is TRBV5-1, the J gene TRBJ2-7; 7 positions agree with TRBD2. The length of the CDR3 is 13 residues. Germline trimming cut 7 bases from V and 5 bases from J; bases unmatched to any gene: 9. Germline V lookup: CDR1 SGHRS, CDR2 YFSETQ. The CDR3: CASGQSGKHEQYF. In DNA, the CDR3 is TGCGCCAGCGGGCAAAGCGGGAAGCACGAGCAGTACTTC.

This clonotype has just a few counts. Germline and junction disagree at one end, which may indicate a read error. DNA for the CDR3: TGCGCCAGCAGCCGGGACGGAGCCTACGAGCAGTACTTC. Protein: CASSRDGAYEQYF. This chain connects TRBV12-3 or TRBV12-4 to TRBJ2-7; D possibly matches TRBD1 or TRBD2 (5 bases each). CDR3 length: 13 residues.

The chain has TRBV9 and TRBJ2-1; 7 nucleotides align to TRBD1. With V trimmed by 2 bases and J by 2 bases, 4 bases remained unmatched. The germline gives CDR1 SGDLS, CDR2 YYNGEE. The CDR3 contains 15 residues. In DNA form, the CDR3 reads TGTGCCAGCAGCGTTGGGGACAGCACCTACAATGAGCAGTTCTTC. This gives the protein CASSVGDSTYNEQFF.

V and J are TRBV6-2 or TRBV6-3 and TRBJ2-7; TRBD2 aligns across 9 bases. Germline V gene lookup returns CDR1 MNHEY and CDR2 SVGEGT. The CDR3 extends over 14 amino acids. V was pared by 4 bases and J by 6 bases, with 7 bases of the junction left unmatched. CDR3: CASSSVAGVIEQYF. DNA for the CDR3: TGTGCCAGCAGTTCGGTAGCGGGAGTTATCGAGCAGTACTTC.

This clonotype was picked up a small number of times. This rearrangement joins TRBV6-6 to TRBJ2-7, with a possible D match to TRBD1 (6 bases). This CDR3 has 13 amino acids. Trimming shortened V by 11 bases and J by 1 base, and 15 bases separated the two germline ends. Germline V gene lookup returns CDR1 MNHNY and CDR2 SVGAGI (reference sequence). The CDR3 loop is CAPMWGQSYEQYF. CDR3 nucleotides: TGTGCCCCCATGTGGGGGCAATCCTACGAGCAGTACTTC.

In regard to this clonotype: An end of the junction does not agree with germline; a read error may underlie this. CDR3 in DNA: TGCGCCAGCACCCTTACCGGGACAGCTAACTATGGCTACACCTTC. It yields the protein CASTLTGTANYGYTF. The genes are TRBV28 and TRBJ1-2; TRBD1 matches 7 bases. Germline CDR1 is MDHEN and CDR2 is SYDVKM. CDR3 length: 15 amino acids.

With regard to this clonotype: Mismatch with germline at one junction end may stem from a read error. This chain uses TRBV14 with TRBJ1-1; D gene ambiguous. The length of the CDR3 is 11 residues. CDR1 SGHDN and CDR2 FVKESK come from the germline V gene. CDR3 sequence reads: CASSQDTEVFF. CDR3 DNA: TGTGCCAGCAGCCAAGACACTGAAGTTTTCTTT. The full variable domain, with the rest looked up from reference TRBV14 and TRBJ1-1, is EAGVTQFPSHSVIEKGQTVTLRCDPISGHDNLYWYRRVMGKEIKFLLHFVKESKQDESGMPNNRFLAERTGGTYSTLKVQPAELEDSGVYFCASSQDTEVFFGQGTRLTVV.

This clonotype was recorded a few times. The chain joins TRBV12-3 or TRBV12-4 to TRBJ2-5, with D perhaps TRBD1 or TRBD2 (5 bases each). The CDR3 has 15 residues. Trimming took 2 bases from V and 2 from J, leaving 12 bases between them. The CDR3 region is CASSLYGGEQETQYF. In DNA form, the CDR3 reads TGTGCCAGCAGTTTATATGGGGGTGAACAAGAGACCCAGTACTTC.

The chain carries TRBV7-2 and TRBJ2-1, with TRBD1 as a possible D gene (5 bases). Looked up from germline, CDR1 is SGHTA and CDR2 is FQGNSA. V lost 5 bases and J lost 8, with 16 bases in between. The CDR3 extends over 14 amino acids. The CDR3 sequence is CASSKNPWGDEQFF. CDR3 DNA: TGTGCCAGCAGCAAAAATCCGTGGGGCGATGAGCAGTTCTTC. The full variable domain, in which reference TRBV7-2 and TRBJ2-1 provide the parts outside the CDR3, is GAGVSQSPSNKVTEKGKDVELRCDPISGHTALYWYRQSLGQGLEFLIYFQGNSAPDKSGLPSDRFSAERTGGSVSTLTIQRTQQEDSAVYLCASSKNPWGDEQFFGPGTRLTVL.

This clonotype was recorded a few times. The chain links TRBV12-3 or TRBV12-4 to TRBJ1-1, with D unclear. Deletions cut 4 bases from V and 10 bases from J, with 10 bases between. The CDR3 totals 11 residues. The CDR3 reads CASSWYGGAFF. The CDR3 DNA is TGTGCCAGCAGTTGGTATGGAGGAGCTTTCTTT.

This clonotype was observed a few times. The chain couples TRBV6-6 to TRBJ1-5, with D perhaps TRBD1 (5 bases). CDR3 size: 13 residues. The germline CDR1 and CDR2 sequences are MNHNY and SVGAGI (reference sequence). V dropped 7 bases and J dropped 4 bases, with 11 bases sitting between them. The CDR3 DNA reads TGTGCCAGCAACCCTGACAGAAATCAGCCCCAGCATTTT. It is translated as CASNPDRNQPQHF.

This clonotype was seen more than once but under ten times. This sequence joins TRBV2 and TRBJ2-7, with 9 positions matching TRBD1. V was pared by 10 bases and J by 6 bases, with 7 bases of the junction left unmatched. There are 12 residues in the CDR3. Germline values: CDR1 SNHLY, CDR2 FYNNEI. CDR3 residues: CATNRGLGEQYF. CDR3 DNA: TGTGCCACAAACAGGGGGCTCGGCGAGCAGTACTTC.

This chain links TRBV28 with TRBJ2-1; possible D gene TRBD2, 6 bases. CDR3 length equals 16 residues. V was clipped by 3 bases and J by 9 bases, with 21 bases between them. The germline CDR1 and CDR2 sequences are MDHEN and SYDVKM. CDR3 DNA sequence: TGTGCCAGCAGTTTGTTTGTCGGCGGGGAAGGCACTGAGCAGTTCTTC. Translated: CASSLFVGGEGTEQFF.

This chain uses TRBV2 with TRBJ1-2; perhaps TRBD1 as D (6 bases). V lost 3 bases, J lost 6 bases, and 14 bases lay in between. Germline V CDR1 and CDR2: SNHLY, FYNNEI. The CDR3 runs to 14 residues. Here the CDR3 DNA reads TGTGCCAGCAGTGACGGGACATCCGTCGATGGCTACACCTTC. It encodes CASSDGTSVDGYTF.